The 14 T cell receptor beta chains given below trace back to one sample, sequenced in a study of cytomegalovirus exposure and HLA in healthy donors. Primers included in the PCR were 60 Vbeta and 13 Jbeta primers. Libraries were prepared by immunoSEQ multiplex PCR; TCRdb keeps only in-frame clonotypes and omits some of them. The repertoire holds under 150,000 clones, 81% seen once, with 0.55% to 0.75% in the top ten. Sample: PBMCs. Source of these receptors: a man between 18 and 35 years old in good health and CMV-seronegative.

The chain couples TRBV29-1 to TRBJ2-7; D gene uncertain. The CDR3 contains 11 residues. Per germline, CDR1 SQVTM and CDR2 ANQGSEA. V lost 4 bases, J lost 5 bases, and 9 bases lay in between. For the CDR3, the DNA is TGCAGCGTTGGCATGACTCACGAGCAGTACTTC. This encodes CSVGMTHEQYF.

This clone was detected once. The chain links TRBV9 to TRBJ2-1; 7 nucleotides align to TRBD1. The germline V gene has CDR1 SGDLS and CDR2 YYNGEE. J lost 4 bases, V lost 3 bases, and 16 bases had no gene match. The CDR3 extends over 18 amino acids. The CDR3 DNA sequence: TGTGCCAGCAGCGGCCGTCGCGAAACGGGACAGTTTTACAATGAGCAGTTCTTC. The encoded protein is CASSGRRETGQFYNEQFF.

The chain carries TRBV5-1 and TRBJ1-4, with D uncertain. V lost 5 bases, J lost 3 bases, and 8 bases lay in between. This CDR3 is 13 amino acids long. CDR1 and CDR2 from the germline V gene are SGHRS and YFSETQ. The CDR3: CASRLTSNEKLFF. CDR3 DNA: TGCGCCAGCAGACTAACATCTAATGAAAAACTGTTTTTT. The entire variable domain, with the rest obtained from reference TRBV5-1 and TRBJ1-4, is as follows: KAGVTQTPRYLIKTRGQQVTLSCSPISGHRSVSWYQQTPGQGLQFLFEYFSETQRNKGNFPGRFSGRQFSNSRSEMNVSTLELGDSALYLCASRLTSNEKLFFGSGTQLSVL.

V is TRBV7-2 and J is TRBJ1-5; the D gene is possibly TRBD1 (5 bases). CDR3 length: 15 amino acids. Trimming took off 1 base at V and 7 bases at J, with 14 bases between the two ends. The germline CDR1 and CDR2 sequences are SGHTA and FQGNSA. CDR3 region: CASSLVAGRAQPQHF. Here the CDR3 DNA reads TGTGCCAGCAGCTTAGTTGCAGGGAGGGCGCAGCCCCAGCATTTT.

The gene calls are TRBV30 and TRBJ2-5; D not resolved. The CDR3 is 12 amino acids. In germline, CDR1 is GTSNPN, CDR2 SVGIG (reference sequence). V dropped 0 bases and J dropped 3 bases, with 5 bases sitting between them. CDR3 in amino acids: CAWSVLKETQYF. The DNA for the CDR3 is TGTGCCTGGAGTGTACTTAAAGAGACCCAGTACTTC.

CDR3 loop: CASHGTSQETQYF. CDR3 sequence (DNA): TGTGCCTCCCACGGGACTAGCCAAGAGACCCAGTACTTC. The chain couples TRBV10-3 to TRBJ2-5; the match to TRBD2 covers 8 bases. The V and J ends lost 11 bases and 1 base, in that order; junction bases with no gene match: 6. This CDR3 has 13 residues. The V gene's germline CDR1 is ENHRY and CDR2 SYGVKD.

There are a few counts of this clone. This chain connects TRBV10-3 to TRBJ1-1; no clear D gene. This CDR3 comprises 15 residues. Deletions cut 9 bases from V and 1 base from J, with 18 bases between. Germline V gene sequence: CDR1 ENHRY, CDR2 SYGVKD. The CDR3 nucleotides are TGTGCCATACGGCTCGAGGACTGGAAGAACACTGAAGCTTTCTTT. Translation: CAIRLEDWKNTEAFF.

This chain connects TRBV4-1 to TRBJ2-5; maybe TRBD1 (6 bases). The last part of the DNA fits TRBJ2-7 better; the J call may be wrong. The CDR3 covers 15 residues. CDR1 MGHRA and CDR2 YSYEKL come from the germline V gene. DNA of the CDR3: TGCGCCAGCAGCCCAAAAGGACAGAACTCCTACGAGCAGTACTTC. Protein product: CASSPKGQNSYEQYF.

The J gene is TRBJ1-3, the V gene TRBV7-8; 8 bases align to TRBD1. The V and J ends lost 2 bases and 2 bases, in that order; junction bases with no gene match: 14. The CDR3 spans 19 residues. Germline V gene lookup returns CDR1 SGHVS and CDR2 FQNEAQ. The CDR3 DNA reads TGTGCCAGCAGCTTATCCGGGACAGGTGCTTCCTATGCTGGAAACACCATATATTTT. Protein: CASSLSGTGASYAGNTIYF.

The DNA of the CDR3 is TGTGCCAGCAGTGAAGATGGTCAGACCCAGGCCCAGCATTTT. Translated: CASSEDGQTQAQHF. The chain links TRBV6-1 to TRBJ1-5; D uncertain. CDR3 length: 14 residues. Germline lookup yields CDR1 MNHNS and CDR2 SASEGT. Trimming took 1 base from V and 11 from J, leaving 15 bases between them.

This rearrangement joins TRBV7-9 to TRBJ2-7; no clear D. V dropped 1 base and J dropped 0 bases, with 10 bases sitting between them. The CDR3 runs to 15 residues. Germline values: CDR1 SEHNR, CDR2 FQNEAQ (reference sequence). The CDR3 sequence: CASSLGKSGSYEQYF. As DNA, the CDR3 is TGTGCCAGCAGCTTAGGAAAGTCCGGCTCCTACGAGCAGTACTTC.

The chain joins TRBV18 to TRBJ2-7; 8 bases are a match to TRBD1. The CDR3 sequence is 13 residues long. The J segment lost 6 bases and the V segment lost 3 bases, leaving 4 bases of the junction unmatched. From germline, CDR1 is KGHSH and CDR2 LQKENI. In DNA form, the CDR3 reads TGTGCCAGCTCACCGGACAGGGTTGGCGAGCAGTACTTC. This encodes CASSPDRVGEQYF. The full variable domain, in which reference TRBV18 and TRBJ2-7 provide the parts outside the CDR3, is NAGVMQNPRHLVRRRGQEARLRCSPMKGHSHVYWYRQLPEEGLKFMVYLQKENIIDESGMPKERFSAEFPKEGPSILRIQQVVRGDSAAYFCASSPDRVGEQYFGPGTRLTVT.

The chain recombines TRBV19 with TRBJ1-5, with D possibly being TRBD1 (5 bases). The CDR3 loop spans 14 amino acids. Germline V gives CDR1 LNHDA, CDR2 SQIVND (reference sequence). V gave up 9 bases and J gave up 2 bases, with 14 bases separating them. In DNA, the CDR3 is TGTGCCAGCGCACAGGTATCGCGCAATCAGCCCCAGCATTTT. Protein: CASAQVSRNQPQHF. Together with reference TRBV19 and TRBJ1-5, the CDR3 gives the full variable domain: DGGITQSPKYLFRKEGQNVTLSCEQNLNHDAMYWYRQDPGQGLRLIYYSQIVNDFQKGDIAEGYSVSREKKESFPLTVTSAQKNPTAFYLCASAQVSRNQPQHFGDGTRLSIL.

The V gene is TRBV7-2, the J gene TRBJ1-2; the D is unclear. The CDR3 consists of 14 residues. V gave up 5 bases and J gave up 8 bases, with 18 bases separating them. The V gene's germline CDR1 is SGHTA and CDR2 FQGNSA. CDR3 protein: CASSPYYSAGGYTF. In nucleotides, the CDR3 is TGTGCCAGCAGCCCTTACTACAGTGCGGGGGGCTACACCTTC.